These T cell receptor beta chains were read from a single sample in a study of molecular identifiers for immune sequencing clone quantification. MiXCR, run by TCRdb on the PCR reads, gives a single entry per CDR3 protein. The sample yields around 25,000 distinct CDR3 sequences, roughly 18% seen once. The sequenced sample was naive CD8+ T cells from blood, with Jurkat cell RNA spiked in. The receptors derive from a human donor in good health. Some libraries in this study had Jurkat cell RNA spiked in. Each CDR3 is given with its conserved first and last residue. The D gene is left open where the match is weak. Rows may omit the clone size; those that give it use once, few, many or a size class.

j_call d_call clone_size v_call cdr3_nt cdr3_aa
TRBJ2-5 NA many TRBV12-3/TRBV12-4 TGTGCCAGCAGCCTCGGACCCGTCCATCCCCAAGAGACCCAGTACTTC CASSLGPVHPQETQYF
TRBJ2-5 NA NA TRBV7-9 TGTGCCAGCAGCTTAAGTGTCAGCACCGTCGAGACCCGGTACTTC CASSLSVSTVETRYF
TRBJ2-3 TRBD2 NA TRBV5-4 TGTGCCAGCAGCTTTAGCGGGGGGGCCGGACATACGCAGTATTTT CASSFSGGAGHTQYF
TRBJ1-5 TRBD1 many TRBV12-3/TRBV12-4 TGTGCCAGCAGTCCTAGCGGGACAGGTAATCAGCCCCAGCATTTT CASSPSGTGNQPQHF
TRBJ1-6 NA NA TRBV7-8 TGTGCCAGCAGCCGGAGGGGGGTGAATTCACCCCTCCACTTT CASSRRGVNSPLHF
TRBJ2-7 NA many TRBV5-5 TGTGCCAGCAGCCACAGGGACTACCCCTACGAGCAGTACTTC CASSHRDYPYEQYF
TRBJ2-2 TRBD2 NA TRBV2 TGTGCCAGCAGTACAGGACTAGCGTCGAACACCGTGGAGCTGTTCTTT CASSTGLASNTVELFF
TRBJ2-7 TRBD1 few TRBV27 TGTGCCACCAGTTTAAGTCGCCGGGACAGAATCTACGAGCAGTACTTC CATSLSRRDRIYEQYF
TRBJ2-7 NA many TRBV20-1 TGCAGTGCTAGAGATATGTCGGGGTTCCAAACCTACGAGCAGTACTTC CSARDMSGFQTYEQYF
TRBJ1-3 NA NA TRBV13 TGTGCCAGCAGCTTGGGGGCCAGCCCGACCTCTGGAAACACCATATATTTT CASSLGASPTSGNTIYF
TRBJ2-1 NA many TRBV11-2 TGTGCCAGCAGCCCAACAGTGGGGCATGAGCAGTTCTTC CASSPTVGHEQFF
TRBJ1-1 NA many TRBV4-2 TGTGCCAGCAGCCCGTTGACCAACACTGAAGCTTTCTTT CASSPLTNTEAFF
TRBJ2-7 TRBD1 medium-sized TRBV4-1 TGCGCCAGCAGCCCGACAGGGGGAAGGTACGAGCAGTACTTC CASSPTGGRYEQYF
TRBJ2-6 NA many TRBV12-3/TRBV12-4 TGTGCCAGCAGTTCATCCGCCCGGGACTCAGGAGGCGTCCTGACTTTC CASSSSARDSGGVLTF
TRBJ1-4 NA many TRBV11-2 TGTGCCAGCAGCTTAGGACCCACGGAACCTAATGAAAAACTGTTTTTT CASSLGPTEPNEKLFF
TRBJ2-2 NA many TRBV19 TGTGCCAGTAGTGATTACAACGTCGCCGGGGAGCTGTTTTTT CASSDYNVAGELFF
TRBJ1-1 NA many TRBV29-1 TGCAGCGCGGAAGCTTCATTCACTGAAGCTTTCTTT CSAEASFTEAFF
TRBJ1-1 NA many TRBV2 TGTGCCAGCAGCGAGGCCCACCGGACCCACGGGACTGAAGCTTTCTTT CASSEAHRTHGTEAFF
TRBJ2-3 TRBD2 many TRBV7-2 TGTGCCAGCAGCTTTACTAGCGGTAGCACAGATACGCAGTATTTT CASSFTSGSTDTQYF
TRBJ2-5 NA medium-sized TRBV13 TGTGCCAGCAGCACCTCCACAACAAGACCTCAAGAGACCCAGTACTTC CASSTSTTRPQETQYF
TRBJ2-1 NA NA TRBV6-2/TRBV6-3 TGTGCCAGCAGTTTCTTCGGGTCGAGCTCCTGCAATGAACAGTTCTTC CASSFFGSSSCNEQFF
TRBJ1-2 NA many TRBV28 TGTGCCAGCAGTCGTGCCGGACAGAGAAACTATGGCTACACCTTC CASSRAGQRNYGYTF
TRBJ1-1 NA many TRBV7-9 TGTGCCAGCAGCTTATACTCAGCTGAAGCTTTCTTT CASSLYSAEAFF
TRBJ2-6 NA many TRBV7-9 TGTGCCAGCAGCTTAGCAACAGGGTCTGCTGGGGCCAACGTCCTGACTTTC CASSLATGSAGANVLTF
TRBJ1-1 NA many TRBV12-3/TRBV12-4 TGTGCCAGCAGTTTATTGGTTTTCGGTGGCAACTTGAACACTGAAGCTTTCTTT CASSLLVFGGNLNTEAFF
TRBJ2-7 TRBD1 many TRBV9 TGTGCCAGCAGCTCCGGGACAGGGGACTACGAGCAGTACTTC CASSSGTGDYEQYF
TRBJ1-5 NA many TRBV12-3/TRBV12-4 TGTGCCAGCAGTTTGGGACTGCTGAATCAGCCCCAGCATTTT CASSLGLLNQPQHF
TRBJ1-1 NA NA TRBV7-9 TGTGCCAGCTTCGGTGGGGACCCTGAAGCTTTCTTT CASFGGDPEAFF
TRBJ1-1 NA many TRBV7-9 TGTGCCAGCAGCTTAGTCGGGGGACACCCGAACACTGAAGCTTTCTTT CASSLVGGHPNTEAFF
TRBJ1-1 NA many TRBV10-3 TGTGCCCTCCGAGAGGGGTCGGGCACTGAAGCTTTCTTT CALREGSGTEAFF
TRBJ1-4 NA medium-sized TRBV7-2 TGTGCCAGCAGCTTAGTGAACACGGCGCGTAATGAAAAACTGTTTTTT CASSLVNTARNEKLFF
TRBJ1-2 TRBD1 many TRBV4-2 TGTGCCAGCAGCCAAGATTTAGGACAGGGTTTAAACTATGGCTACACCTTC CASSQDLGQGLNYGYTF
TRBJ2-1 NA many TRBV6-2/TRBV6-3 TGTGCCAGCAGTTACTGGCCCGTAGATGAGCAGTTCTTC CASSYWPVDEQFF
TRBJ1-6 TRBD1 many TRBV11-2 TGTGCCAGCAGCACCGGGACAGGGGCCCTCCTGCGCTTT CASSTGTGALLRF
TRBJ2-3 TRBD1 NA TRBV9 TGTGCCAGCGGCGTAGCCGGGACAGGGGTTTTCGGGACGGATACGCAGTATTTT CASGVAGTGVFGTDTQYF
TRBJ2-7 NA many TRBV11-2 TGTGCCAGCAGCCCCATTTTTGGACAGCAGTACGAGCAGTACTTC CASSPIFGQQYEQYF
TRBJ1-4 NA NA TRBV4-3 TGCGCCAGCAGCCAAGATGAAGGGACAGAAAAACTGTTTTTT CASSQDEGTEKLFF
TRBJ1-1 NA many TRBV4-1 TGCGCCACCACGGATTCCAGGGACACTGAAGCTTTCTTT CATTDSRDTEAFF
TRBJ2-3 NA many TRBV11-2 TGTGCCAGCAGCTTAGAGCCCAGGCTATACACAGATACGCAGTATTTT CASSLEPRLYTDTQYF
TRBJ2-3 NA many TRBV11-2 TGTGCCAGCAGTTCACGGGACATGCCGAGCACAGATACGCAGTATTTT CASSSRDMPSTDTQYF
TRBJ1-1 NA many TRBV30 TGTGCCTGGACTGGGTGGAGCACTGAAGCTTTCTTT CAWTGWSTEAFF
TRBJ2-7 NA many TRBV4-1 TGCGCCAGCAGCCAAGAACACCCGGGGACCTACGAGCAGTACTTC CASSQEHPGTYEQYF
TRBJ1-1 NA many TRBV7-9 TGTGCCAGCAGCTTAGGGGCGCGGGTAACTGAAGCTTTCTTT CASSLGARVTEAFF
TRBJ2-7 NA NA TRBV2 TGTGCCAGCAGTGACACAGGGCGAGTCGAGCAGTACTTC CASSDTGRVEQYF
TRBJ2-3 TRBD2 NA TRBV12-3/TRBV12-4 TGTGCCAGCAGTTTCACCCCTACTAGCGGTACGCAGTATTTT CASSFTPTSGTQYF